What follows are 8 T cell receptor beta chains derived from one specimen sequenced in a study of identical twins. TCRdb re-called the 5' RACE reads through MiXCR, storing one row per CDR3 protein. The data show roughly 490,000 distinct CDR3 sequences, roughly an eighth seen once. The data also belong to a second study, concerning yellow fever vaccine responses in identical twins.

What was sequenced was CD4+ T cells sorted from blood. These receptors were collected from a woman aged 18-30 years in good health.

This clonotype was seen more than once but under ten times. This chain's CDR3 is CASSPGQGDRELFF. The CDR3 nucleotides read TGTGCCAGCAGCCCGGGCCAGGGGGACCGGGAGCTGTTTTTT. V is TRBV12-3 or TRBV12-4 and J is TRBJ2-2, with TRBD1 matching 7 bases. The ends lost 6 bases at V and 9 bases at J; junction bases unmatched: 10. The CDR3 is 14 residues long.

The chain joins TRBV5-1 to TRBJ2-5; the D gene could be TRBD1 or TRBD2 (5 bases each). Germline V gene data show CDR1 as SGHRS and CDR2 as YFSETQ. V was cut by 0 bases and J by 3 bases, with 9 bases left in between. This CDR3 is 14 amino acids long. The CDR3 nucleotides are TGCGCCAGCAGCTTGGCTTTGGGGGAAGAGACCCAGTACTTC. This gives the protein CASSLALGEETQYF.

The chain uses TRBV30 and TRBJ2-7, with a weak D call TRBD2 (6 bases). Germline V gene sequence: CDR1 GTSNPN, CDR2 SVGIG (reference sequence). The CDR3 runs to 14 residues. V was clipped by 0 bases and J by 7 bases, with 16 bases between them. The CDR3 sequence is CAWSVKAGLREQYF. For the CDR3, the DNA is TGTGCCTGGAGTGTAAAAGCGGGTCTGAGGGAGCAGTACTTC.

The table lists this clonotype with a few counts. The genes are TRBV18 and TRBJ2-1; 15 nucleotides match TRBD2. Trimming at V came to 6 bases and at J to 3 bases, leaving 9 bases not matched to a gene. This CDR3 spans 18 amino acids. Germline V gene lookup returns CDR1 KGHSH and CDR2 LQKENI. Here the CDR3 reads CASSLSGLAGGYYNEQFF. CDR3 DNA sequence: TGTGCCAGCTCCCTCTCCGGACTAGCGGGAGGGTACTACAATGAGCAGTTCTTC. Full variable domain (outside the CDR3, taken from reference TRBV18 and TRBJ2-1): NAGVMQNPRHLVRRRGQEARLRCSPMKGHSHVYWYRQLPEEGLKFMVYLQKENIIDESGMPKERFSAEFPKEGPSILRIQQVVRGDSAAYFCASSLSGLAGGYYNEQFFGPGTRLTVL.

This sequence joins TRBV10-1 and TRBJ2-1; a weak D match, TRBD2 (5 bases). Trimming pared 6 bases from V and 4 bases from J, leaving 10 bases between. This CDR3 is built from 13 residues. Germline CDR1 is WNHNN and CDR2 is SYGVQD (reference sequence). Here the CDR3 reads CASSSSIYNEQFF. For the CDR3, the DNA is TGCGCCAGCAGCTCTAGCATTTACAATGAGCAGTTCTTC.

The gene calls are TRBV21-1 and TRBJ2-1; the table's D call of TRBD1 was not tested on the DNA. TRBV21-1 is a pseudogene locus. This CDR3 region has 19 residues. The CDR3 DNA reads as TGTGCCAGCAGCACTCCGGGACAGGGGAATAGGGACTCCTACAATGAGCAGTTCTTC. This encodes CASSTPGQGNRDSYNEQFF.

The rearrangement uses TRBV29-1 and TRBJ2-1, with 7 bases identical to TRBD2. This CDR3 region has 14 residues. The J segment lost 3 bases and the V segment lost 6 bases, leaving 8 bases of the junction unmatched. Germline CDR1 reads SQVTM; CDR2 reads ANQGSEA. The CDR3 loop is CSVQRDYYYNEQFF. The CDR3, as DNA: TGCAGCGTCCAACGGGACTACTACTACAATGAGCAGTTCTTC.

This chain joins TRBV5-1 and TRBJ2-1; 8 positions match TRBD2. CDR3 size: 15 residues. From germline, CDR1 is SGHRS and CDR2 YFSETQ. J lost 7 bases, V lost 5 bases, and 11 bases had no gene match. CDR3 protein: CASRLDGGGSNEQFF. The CDR3 DNA follows: TGCGCCAGCAGGCTGGATGGCGGGGGGTCGAATGAGCAGTTCTTC.